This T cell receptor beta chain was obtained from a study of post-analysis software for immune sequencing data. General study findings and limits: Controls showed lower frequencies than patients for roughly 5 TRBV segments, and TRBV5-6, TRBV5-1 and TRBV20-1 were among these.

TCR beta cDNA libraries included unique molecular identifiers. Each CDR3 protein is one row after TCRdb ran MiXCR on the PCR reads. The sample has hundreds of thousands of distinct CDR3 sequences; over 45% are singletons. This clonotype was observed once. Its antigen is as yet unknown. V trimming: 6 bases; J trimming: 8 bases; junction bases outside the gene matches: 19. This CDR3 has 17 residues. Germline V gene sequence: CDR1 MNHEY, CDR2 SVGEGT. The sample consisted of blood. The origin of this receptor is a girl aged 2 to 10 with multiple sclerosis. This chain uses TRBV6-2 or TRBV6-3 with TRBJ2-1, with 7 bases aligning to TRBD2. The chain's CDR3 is CASSRQARKRGDHEQFF. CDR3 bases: TGTGCCAGCAGCAGACAAGCAAGAAAGCGGGGTGATCATGAGCAGTTCTTC.